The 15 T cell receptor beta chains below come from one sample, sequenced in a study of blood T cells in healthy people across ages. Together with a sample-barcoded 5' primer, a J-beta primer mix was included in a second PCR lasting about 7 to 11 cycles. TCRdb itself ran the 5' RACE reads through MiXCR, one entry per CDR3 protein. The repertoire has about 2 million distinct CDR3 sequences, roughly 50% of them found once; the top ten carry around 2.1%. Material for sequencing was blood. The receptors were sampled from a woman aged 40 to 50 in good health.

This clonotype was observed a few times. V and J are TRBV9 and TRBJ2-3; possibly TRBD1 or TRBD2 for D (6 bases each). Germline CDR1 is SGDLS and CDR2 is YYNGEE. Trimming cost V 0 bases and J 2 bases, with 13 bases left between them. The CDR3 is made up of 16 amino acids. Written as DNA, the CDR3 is TGTGCCAGCAGCGTAGTTGGGGGGCGACCCACAGATACGCAGTATTTT. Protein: CASSVVGGRPTDTQYF.

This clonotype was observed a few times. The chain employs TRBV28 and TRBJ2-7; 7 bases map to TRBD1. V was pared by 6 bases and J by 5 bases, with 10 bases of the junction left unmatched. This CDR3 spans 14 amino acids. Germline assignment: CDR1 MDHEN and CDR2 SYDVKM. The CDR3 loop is CASRMRTGSDEQYF. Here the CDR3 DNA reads TGTGCCAGCAGAATGCGGACAGGTAGCGACGAGCAGTACTTC.

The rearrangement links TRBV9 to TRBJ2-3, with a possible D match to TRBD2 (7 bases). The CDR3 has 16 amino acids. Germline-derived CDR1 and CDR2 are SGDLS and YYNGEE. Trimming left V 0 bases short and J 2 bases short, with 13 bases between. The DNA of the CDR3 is TGTGCCAGCAGCGTAGTAGAGGGGGGGTACACAGATACGCAGTATTTT. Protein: CASSVVEGGYTDTQYF.

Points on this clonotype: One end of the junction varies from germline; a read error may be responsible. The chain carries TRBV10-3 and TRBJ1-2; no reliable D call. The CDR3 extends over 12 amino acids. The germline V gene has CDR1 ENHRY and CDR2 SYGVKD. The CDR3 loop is CAFSTDGYGYTF. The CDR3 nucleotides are TGTGCCTTCAGCACAGACGGCTATGGCTACACCTTC.

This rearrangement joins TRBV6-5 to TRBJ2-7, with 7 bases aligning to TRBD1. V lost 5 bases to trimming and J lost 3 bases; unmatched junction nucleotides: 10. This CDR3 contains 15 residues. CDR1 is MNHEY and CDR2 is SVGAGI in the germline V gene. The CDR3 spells CASSLSGTAFYEQYF. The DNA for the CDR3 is TGTGCCAGCAGTCTCTCCGGGACAGCCTTCTACGAGCAGTACTTC.

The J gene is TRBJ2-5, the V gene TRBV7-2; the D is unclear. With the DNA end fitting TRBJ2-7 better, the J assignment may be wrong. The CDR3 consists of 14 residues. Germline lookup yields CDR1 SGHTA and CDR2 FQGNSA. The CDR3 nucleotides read TGTGCCAGCAGATCCGCTAGGAGTGGTCACGAGCAGTACTTC. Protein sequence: CASRSARSGHEQYF.

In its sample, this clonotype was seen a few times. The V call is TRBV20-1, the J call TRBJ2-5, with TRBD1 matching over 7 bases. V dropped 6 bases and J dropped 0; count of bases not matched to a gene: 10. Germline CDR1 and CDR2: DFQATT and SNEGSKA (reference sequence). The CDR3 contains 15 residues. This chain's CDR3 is CSAEALGTDQETQYF. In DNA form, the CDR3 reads TGCAGTGCAGAAGCCCTAGGGACAGACCAAGAGACCCAGTACTTC.

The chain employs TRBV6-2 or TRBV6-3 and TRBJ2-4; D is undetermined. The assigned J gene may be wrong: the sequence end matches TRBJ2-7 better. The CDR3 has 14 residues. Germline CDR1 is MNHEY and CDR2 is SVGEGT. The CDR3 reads CASHAVQTFYEQYF. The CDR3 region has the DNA TGTGCCAGTCATGCTGTCCAGACGTTCTACGAGCAGTACTTC.

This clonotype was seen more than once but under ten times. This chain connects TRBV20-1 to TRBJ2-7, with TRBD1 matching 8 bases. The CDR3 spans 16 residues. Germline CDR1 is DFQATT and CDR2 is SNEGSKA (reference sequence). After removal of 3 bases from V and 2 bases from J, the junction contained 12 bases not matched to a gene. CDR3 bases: TGCAGTGCTAGCGCACCCGACAGGGGATCACCCTACGAGCAGTACTTC. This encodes CSASAPDRGSPYEQYF.

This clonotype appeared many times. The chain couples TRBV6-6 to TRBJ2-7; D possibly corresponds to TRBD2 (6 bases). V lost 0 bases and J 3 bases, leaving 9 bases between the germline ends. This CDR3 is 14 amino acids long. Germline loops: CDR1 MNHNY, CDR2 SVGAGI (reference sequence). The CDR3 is CASSYSGGNYEQYF. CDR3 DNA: TGTGCCAGCAGTTACTCGGGCGGGAACTACGAGCAGTACTTC.

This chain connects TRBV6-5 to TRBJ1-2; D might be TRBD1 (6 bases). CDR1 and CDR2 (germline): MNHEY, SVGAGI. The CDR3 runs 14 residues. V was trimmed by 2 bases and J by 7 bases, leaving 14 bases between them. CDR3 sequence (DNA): TGTGCCAGCAGTTACGCGACTACAGGGCCTGGCTACACCTTC. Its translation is CASSYATTGPGYTF.

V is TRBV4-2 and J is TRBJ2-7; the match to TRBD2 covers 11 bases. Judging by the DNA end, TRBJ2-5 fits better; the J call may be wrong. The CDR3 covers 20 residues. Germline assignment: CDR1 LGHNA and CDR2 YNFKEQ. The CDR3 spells CASSQDLWASGRRFQETQYF. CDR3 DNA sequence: TGTGCCAGCAGCCAAGATCTATGGGCTAGCGGGAGGCGGTTCCAAGAGACCCAGTACTTC.

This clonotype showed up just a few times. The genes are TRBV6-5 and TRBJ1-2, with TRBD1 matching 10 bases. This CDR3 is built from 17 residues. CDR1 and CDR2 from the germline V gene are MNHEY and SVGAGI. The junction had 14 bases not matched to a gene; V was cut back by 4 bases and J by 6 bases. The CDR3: CASSFGFDSGQGNGYTF. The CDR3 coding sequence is TGTGCCAGCAGTTTCGGATTCGACTCGGGACAGGGGAATGGCTACACCTTC.

DNA for the CDR3: TGTGCCAGCAGTTACTCCAGGGGCCGACAGGCGACCTCCCTTAGCAATCAGCCCCAGCATTTT. Translated, it gives CASSYSRGRQATSLSNQPQHF. The chain carries TRBV6-2 or TRBV6-3 and TRBJ1-5, with D perhaps matching TRBD1 (6 bases). Trimming stripped 0 bases from V and 0 bases from J, with 24 bases between. This CDR3 contains 21 residues. Germline V lookup: CDR1 MNHEY, CDR2 SVGEGT.

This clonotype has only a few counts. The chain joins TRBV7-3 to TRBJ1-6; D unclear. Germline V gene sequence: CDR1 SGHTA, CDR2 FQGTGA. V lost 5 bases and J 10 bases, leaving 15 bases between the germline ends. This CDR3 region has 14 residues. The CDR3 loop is CASSRTGTGSPLHF. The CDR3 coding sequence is TGTGCCAGCAGCCGCACTGGAACGGGCTCACCCCTCCACTTT.